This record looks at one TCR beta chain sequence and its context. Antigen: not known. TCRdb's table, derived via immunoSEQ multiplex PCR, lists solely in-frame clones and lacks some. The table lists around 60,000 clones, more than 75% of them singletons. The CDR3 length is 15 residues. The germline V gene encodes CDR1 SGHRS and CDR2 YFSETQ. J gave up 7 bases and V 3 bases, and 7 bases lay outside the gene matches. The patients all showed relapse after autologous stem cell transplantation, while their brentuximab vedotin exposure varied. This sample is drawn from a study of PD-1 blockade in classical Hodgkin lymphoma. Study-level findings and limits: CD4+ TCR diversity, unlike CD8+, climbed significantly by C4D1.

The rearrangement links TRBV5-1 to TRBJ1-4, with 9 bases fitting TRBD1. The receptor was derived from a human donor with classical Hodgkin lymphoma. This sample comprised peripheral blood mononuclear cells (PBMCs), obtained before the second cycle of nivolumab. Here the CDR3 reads CASSYLQGAGEKLFF. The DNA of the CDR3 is TGCGCCAGCAGCTACCTACAGGGGGCTGGTGAAAAACTGTTTTTT.